A single sample gave rise to the 27 T cell receptor beta chains below, sequenced in a study of radiation and T cells in renal cell carcinoma. Only in-frame clones appear in the TCRdb table, and some are missing; sequencing was by immunoSEQ multiplex PCR. The sample holds about 91,000 clones, 82% seen once. Time point indicated: baseline pretreatment blood. Treatment: 15 Gy SBRT to primary tumor, nephrectomy 4 weeks later. Sequencing was performed on blood, taken from a patient whose treatment included radiotherapy and nephrectomy. These receptors were taken from a man aged 60 to 69 with renal cell carcinoma.

The chain is built from TRBV12-5 and TRBJ1-1; D is unresolved. With 5 bases removed from V and 4 bases from J, the gap between germline ends came to 14 bases. CDR3 length equals 14 residues. Germline CDR1 LGHNT, CDR2 FRNRAP. CDR3 sequence (DNA): TGTGCTAGTGGTCCGTCCCTCTTGGGCACTGAAGCTTTCTTT. This gives the protein CASGPSLLGTEAFF.

The J gene is TRBJ2-3, the V gene TRBV7-6; 9 bases are shared with TRBD2. From germline, CDR1 is SGHVS and CDR2 FNYEAQ. After removal of 5 bases from V and 1 base from J, the junction contained 4 bases not matched to a gene. The CDR3 runs to 15 residues. The CDR3 DNA reads as TGTGCCAGCAGCAGACGACTAGCGGGCACAGATACGCAGTATTTT. It codes for CASSRRLAGTDTQYF.

This clone appeared a single time. This chain joins TRBV5-6 and TRBJ2-7; D uncertain. In germline, CDR1 is SGHDT, CDR2 YYEEEE. The V end was cut by 0 bases, the J end by 2 bases, with 6 bases between. This CDR3 is built from 13 residues. The CDR3 nucleotides read TGTGCCAGCAGCTTGGCAGGACCCTACGAGCAGTACTTC. Its protein product is CASSLAGPYEQYF.

V is TRBV4-1 and J is TRBJ2-6; no definite D call. This CDR3 has 14 residues. Looked up from germline, CDR1 is MGHRA and CDR2 is YSYEKL. The V end lost 0 bases, the J end lost 9 bases, and 9 bases lay between the germline ends. The CDR3 sequence: CASSQDQENNVLTF. DNA of the CDR3: TGCGCCAGCAGCCAAGATCAGGAGAACAACGTCCTGACTTTC.

The chain joins TRBV18 to TRBJ2-2; D may be TRBD1 (5 bases). The CDR3 is 18 amino acids. V gave up 4 bases and J gave up 0 bases, with 18 bases separating them. The germline V gene has CDR1 KGHSH and CDR2 LQKENI. The CDR3 loop reads CASSRPPLQAANTGELFF. Written as DNA, the CDR3 is TGTGCCAGCTCACGACCCCCATTACAGGCCGCGAACACCGGGGAGCTGTTTTTT.

The chain combines TRBV9 with TRBJ2-7; 10 positions agree with TRBD1. V lost 3 bases to trimming and J lost 2 bases; unmatched junction nucleotides: 5. Germline assignment: CDR1 SGDLS and CDR2 YYNGEE. This CDR3 has 15 amino acids. The CDR3 sequence: CASSAGQGGTYEQYF. DNA of the CDR3: TGTGCCAGCAGCGCCGGACAGGGGGGTACCTACGAGCAGTACTTC. The entire variable domain, with the rest obtained from reference TRBV9 and TRBJ2-7, is as follows: DSGVTQTPKHLITATGQRVTLRCSPRSGDLSVYWYQQSLDQGLQFLIQYYNGEERAKGNILERFSAQQFPDLHSELNLSSLELGDSALYFCASSAGQGGTYEQYFGPGTRLTVT.

The J gene is TRBJ1-5, the V gene TRBV6-5; TRBD1 aligns across 8 bases. The CDR3 covers 14 residues. Germline CDR1 MNHEY, CDR2 SVGAGI. V lost 6 bases, J lost 4 bases, and 5 bases stayed unmatched. For the CDR3, the DNA is TGTGCCAGCAGCCGACAGGGGTCGAATCAGCCCCAGCATTTT. Residues: CASSRQGSNQPQHF.

This clone showed up just once. V is TRBV7-2 and J is TRBJ2-7; no firm D call. The germline gives CDR1 SGHTA, CDR2 FQGNSA. There are 14 residues in the CDR3. The V end lost 4 bases, the J end lost 2 bases, and 12 bases lay between the germline ends. CDR3 nucleotide sequence: TGTGCCAGCAGCTCGGGTGCAGCAACCTACGAGCAGTACTTC. This encodes CASSSGAATYEQYF.

A note on this clone: This sample includes further DNA sequences coding for the same CDR3. V usage is TRBV11-3 and J usage is TRBJ2-3; no definite D call. Germline CDR1 SGHNT, CDR2 YENEEA. The CDR3 consists of 13 residues. Trimming left V 1 base short and J 1 base short, with 3 bases between. This CDR3 reads CASSLGRTDTQYF. CDR3 bases: TGTGCCAGCAGCTTAGGACGCACAGATACGCAGTATTTT.

This rearrangement joins TRBV11-2 to TRBJ2-7, with D tentatively TRBD2 (5 bases). This CDR3 is built from 12 residues. Germline values: CDR1 SGHAT, CDR2 FQNNGV. The ends were cut back, 8 bases at V and 4 bases at J, with 12 bases in the middle. The CDR3 region is CASAGVGYEQYF. The CDR3, as DNA: TGTGCCAGCGCCGGGGTGGGGTACGAGCAGTACTTC.

The chain couples TRBV28 to TRBJ1-4, with D hard to call. The CDR3 runs to 15 residues. Germline V gene sequence: CDR1 MDHEN, CDR2 SYDVKM. The germline V and J ends were trimmed by 3 bases and 3 bases, with 11 bases remaining between them. In DNA, the CDR3 is TGTGCCAGCAGTTTCCCTGACTATGCTAATGAAAAACTGTTTTTT. Its translation: CASSFPDYANEKLFF.

The chain uses TRBV27 and TRBJ2-1, with 10 bases matching TRBD2. V shed 1 base and J 8 bases; nucleotides not matched to a gene: 8. CDR1 is MNHEY, CDR2 SMNVEV, per germline (reference sequence). CDR3 length equals 16 residues. CDR3 amino acids: CASSLFGLAGVDEQFF. The CDR3 region has the DNA TGTGCCAGCAGTTTATTCGGGCTAGCGGGAGTTGATGAGCAGTTCTTC.

The chain has TRBV29-1 and TRBJ1-2, with TRBD1 matching over 7 bases. The germline CDR1 and CDR2 sequences are SQVTM and ANQGSEA. This CDR3 spans 14 amino acids. With 0 bases clipped from V and 8 bases from J, the junction kept 9 bases outside the gene matches. CDR3 bases: TGCAGCGTTGAAGACAGGGGGAGGATTATGGGCTACACCTTC. Protein product: CSVEDRGRIMGYTF.

The chain carries TRBV7-8 and TRBJ2-3; D is undetermined. Deletions cut 3 bases from V and 1 base from J, with 17 bases between. There are 17 residues in the CDR3. Germline lookup yields CDR1 SGHVS and CDR2 FQNEAQ. This CDR3 is CASSLIEPHSRTDTQYF. In nucleotides, the CDR3 is TGTGCCAGCAGCTTGATCGAGCCACATAGCCGCACAGATACGCAGTATTTT.

The chain has TRBV11-2 and TRBJ2-1; no definite D call. Germline assignment: CDR1 SGHAT and CDR2 FQNNGV. V was cut by 5 bases and J by 8 bases, with 16 bases left in between. The CDR3 spans 14 residues. The CDR3 sequence is CASSEEGRWDEQFF. The DNA for the CDR3 is TGTGCCAGCAGCGAAGAAGGGCGGTGGGATGAGCAGTTCTTC.

The chain links TRBV19 to TRBJ2-2; the match to TRBD2 covers 10 bases. J lost 6 bases, V lost 1 base, and 5 bases had no gene match. This CDR3 has 16 amino acids. Germline CDR1 LNHDA, CDR2 SQIVND (reference sequence). The CDR3 nucleotides read TGTGCCAGTAGTATAGCCCTAGCGGGAGCCGCCGGGGAGCTGTTTTTT. Encoded protein: CASSIALAGAAGELFF.

The chain has TRBV25-1 and TRBJ2-2; the D call may be TRBD1 or TRBD2 (6 bases each). The V gene lost 0 bases and the J gene lost 5 bases, with 10 bases spanning the gap. The germline CDR1 and CDR2 sequences are MGHDK and SYGVNS. CDR3 length: 15 residues. The CDR3 sequence: CASSEYTGRTGELFF. Written as DNA, the CDR3 is TGTGCCAGCAGTGAATATACAGGGAGGACCGGGGAGCTGTTTTTT.

The chain combines TRBV11-1 with TRBJ1-1; no clear D gene. In germline, CDR1 is SGHAT, CDR2 FQDESV (reference sequence). V was pared by 1 base and J by 12 bases, with 18 bases between. The CDR3 covers 14 residues. CDR3 nucleotides: TGTGCCAGCAGCTTAGAGTCCCCGGGCGAGCCATCTTTCTTT. Amino acid sequence: CASSLESPGEPSFF. Looking up the rest from reference TRBV11-1 and TRBJ1-1 gives the full variable domain: EAEVAQSPRYKITEKSQAVAFWCDPISGHATLYWYRQILGQGPELLVQFQDESVVDDSQLPKDRFSAERLKGVDSTLKIQPAELGDSAMYLCASSLESPGEPSFFGQGTRLTVV.

This sequence joins TRBV29-1 and TRBJ1-1, with D perhaps matching TRBD1 (6 bases). Germline loops: CDR1 SQVTM, CDR2 ANQGSEA. V was cut by 2 bases and J by 4 bases, with 14 bases left in between. The CDR3 extends over 14 amino acids. The CDR3 bases are TGCAGCGTTGAAACACAGGGTTGGGCCACTGAAGCTTTCTTT. Encoded protein: CSVETQGWATEAFF.

The chain has TRBV5-4 and TRBJ2-1; either TRBD1 or TRBD2 may supply D (5 bases each). CDR3 length: 16 amino acids. Germline V gene data show CDR1 as SGHNT and CDR2 as YYREEE (reference sequence). Trimming left V 6 bases short and J 1 base short, with 17 bases between. Here the CDR3 DNA reads TGTGCCAGCACCCTTAACCCCGGGGCGTCCTACAATGAGCAGTTCTTC. Translation: CASTLNPGASYNEQFF.

The chain joins TRBV2 to TRBJ2-7; 8 bases map to TRBD1. The CDR3 sequence is 14 residues long. Germline lookup yields CDR1 SNHLY and CDR2 FYNNEI. V shed 5 bases, J shed 4 bases, and the junction held 7 bases outside the gene matches. The CDR3 loop reads CASSPGQVPYEQYF. The CDR3 DNA reads as TGTGCCAGCAGTCCGGGACAGGTCCCTTACGAGCAGTACTTC.

The rearrangement joins TRBV27 to TRBJ1-1; 12 positions agree with TRBD1. Germline-derived CDR1 and CDR2 are MNHEY and SMNVEV (reference sequence). CDR3 length: 17 amino acids. J was trimmed by 4 bases and V by 9 bases; bases with no gene match: 15. CDR3 bases: TGTGCCAGTTCTACCCGGGACAGGGGGCGCGGCGGCACTGAAGCTTTCTTT. Its protein product is CASSTRDRGRGGTEAFF.

This clone has a handful of counts. Other DNA sequences in the same sample also yield this CDR3. The J gene is TRBJ1-1, the V gene TRBV11-2, with D hard to call. Trimming cost V 2 bases and J 1 base, with 8 bases left between them. Germline V CDR1 and CDR2: SGHAT, FQNNGV. The CDR3 length is 14 residues. DNA for the CDR3: TGTGCCAGCAGCTTATCAGGCGGGAACACTGAAGCTTTCTTT. Translation: CASSLSGGNTEAFF.

The J gene is TRBJ2-1, the V gene TRBV7-3, with 11 bases identical to TRBD2. Germline lookup yields CDR1 SGHTA and CDR2 FQGTGA. V lost 5 bases, J lost 10 bases, and 7 bases stayed unmatched. The CDR3 totals 14 residues. The CDR3: CASSDSGGDDEQFF. The CDR3 nucleotides read TGTGCCAGCAGCGATAGCGGGGGGGACGACGAGCAGTTCTTC. Full variable domain (rest looked up from reference TRBV7-3 and TRBJ2-1): GAGVSQTPSNKVTEKGKYVELRCDPISGHTALYWYRQSLGQGPEFLIYFQGTGAADDSGLPNDRFFAVRPEGSVSTLKIQRTERGDSAVYLCASSDSGGDDEQFFGPGTRLTVL.

V and J are TRBV7-9 and TRBJ2-7; possible D gene TRBD2, 7 bases. CDR1 is SEHNR, CDR2 FQNEAQ, per germline (reference sequence). Trimming removed 0 bases from V and 2 bases from J, with 11 bases in between. The CDR3 totals 15 residues. DNA for the CDR3: TGTGCCAGCAGCTTAGCGAGCGGGACAACCTACGAGCAGTACTTC. Translating it yields CASSLASGTTYEQYF.

The rearrangement links TRBV5-1 to TRBJ2-2, with D perhaps matching TRBD1 (5 bases). The germline gives CDR1 SGHRS, CDR2 YFSETQ. The CDR3 has 16 residues. V lost 7 bases and J 5 bases, leaving 21 bases between the germline ends. The CDR3 loop is CASSEYQGSRTGELFF. CDR3 DNA: TGCGCCAGCTCAGAATACCAGGGCTCGAGAACCGGGGAGCTGTTTTTT. Variable domain in full (rest from reference TRBV5-1 and TRBJ2-2): KAGVTQTPRYLIKTRGQQVTLSCSPISGHRSVSWYQQTPGQGLQFLFEYFSETQRNKGNFPGRFSGRQFSNSRSEMNVSTLELGDSALYLCASSEYQGSRTGELFFGEGSRLTVL.

The chain has TRBV4-3 and TRBJ2-3; 10 bases are a match to TRBD1. The CDR3 has 18 amino acids. V dropped 1 base and J dropped 3; count of bases not matched to a gene: 10. CDR1 and CDR2 from the germline V gene are LGHNA and YSLEER. CDR3 in amino acids: CASSQVGTGAFGTDTQYF. The DNA of the CDR3 is TGCGCCAGCAGCCAAGTTGGGACAGGGGCGTTCGGGACAGATACGCAGTATTTT.